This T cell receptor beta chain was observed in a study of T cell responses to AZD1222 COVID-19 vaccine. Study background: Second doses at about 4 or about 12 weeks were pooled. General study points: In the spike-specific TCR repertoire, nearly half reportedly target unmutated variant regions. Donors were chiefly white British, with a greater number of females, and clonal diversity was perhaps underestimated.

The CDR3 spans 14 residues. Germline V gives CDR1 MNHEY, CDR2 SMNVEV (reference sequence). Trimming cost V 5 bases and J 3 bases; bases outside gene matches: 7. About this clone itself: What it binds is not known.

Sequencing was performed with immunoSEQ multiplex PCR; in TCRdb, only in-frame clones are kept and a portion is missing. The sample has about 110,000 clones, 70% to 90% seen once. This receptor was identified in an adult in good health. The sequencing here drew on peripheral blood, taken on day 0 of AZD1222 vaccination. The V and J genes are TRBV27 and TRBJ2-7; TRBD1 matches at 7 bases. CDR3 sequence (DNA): TGTGCCAGCAGTCAACGGACAGGAGGCTACGAGCAGTACTTC. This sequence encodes CASSQRTGGYEQYF.